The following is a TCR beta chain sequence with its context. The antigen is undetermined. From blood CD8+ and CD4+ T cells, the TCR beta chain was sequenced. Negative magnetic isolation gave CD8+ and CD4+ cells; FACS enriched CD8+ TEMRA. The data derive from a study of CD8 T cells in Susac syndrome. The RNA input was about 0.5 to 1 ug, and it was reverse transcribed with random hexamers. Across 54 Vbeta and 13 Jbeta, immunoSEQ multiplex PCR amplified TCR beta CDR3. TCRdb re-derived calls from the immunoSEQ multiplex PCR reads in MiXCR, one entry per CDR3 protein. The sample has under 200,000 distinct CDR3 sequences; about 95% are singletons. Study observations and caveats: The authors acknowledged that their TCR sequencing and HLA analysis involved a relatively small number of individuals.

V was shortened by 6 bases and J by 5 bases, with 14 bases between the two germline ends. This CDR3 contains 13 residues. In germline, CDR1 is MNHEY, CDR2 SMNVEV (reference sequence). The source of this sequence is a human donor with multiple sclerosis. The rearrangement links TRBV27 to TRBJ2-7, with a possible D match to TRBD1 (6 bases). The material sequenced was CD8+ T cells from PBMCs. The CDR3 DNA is TGTGCCAGCAGCACCACAGGGTTCAACGAGCAGTACTTC. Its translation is CASSTTGFNEQYF.